The 29 T cell receptor beta chains below all came from one sample that was sequenced in a study of T cell changes during pregnancy in multiple sclerosis. Assay: immunoSEQ multiplex PCR; the TCRdb copy retains only in-frame clones and omits some. The profile shows about 33,000 clones, around 93% of them singletons. The specimen comprised CD4+ T cells from peripheral blood mononuclear cells, sampled in the third trimester of pregnancy. The receptor source for this set is a female donor in good health, enrolled as a control in a pregnancy study.

The genes are TRBV10-3 and TRBJ2-2; D is undetermined. The germline gives CDR1 ENHRY, CDR2 SYGVKD. Trimming shortened V by 6 bases and J by 2 bases, and 13 bases separated the two germline ends. CDR3 size: 15 residues. CDR3 loop: CAISPGSVNTGELFF. The DNA for the CDR3 is TGTGCCATCAGCCCCGGGTCAGTTAACACCGGGGAGCTGTTTTTT.

In its sample, this clone was seen once. The CDR3 DNA is TGTGCCAGCAGTTACTCGAGCGGGAGTTGGTATGAGACCCAGTACTTC. It encodes CASSYSSGSWYETQYF. The rearrangement links TRBV6-5 to TRBJ2-5, with TRBD2 matching 8 bases. The CDR3 has 16 residues. CDR1 MNHEY and CDR2 SVGAGI come from the germline V gene. Unmatched junction bases numbered 8, after V lost 0 bases and J lost 5 bases.

The chain carries TRBV9 and TRBJ1-2, with a weak D call TRBD1 (5 bases). The V end was cut by 0 bases, the J end by 6 bases, with 9 bases between. CDR1 is SGDLS and CDR2 is YYNGEE in the germline V gene. The CDR3 length is 13 residues. The DNA of the CDR3 is TGTGCCAGCAGCGTAGGAGGAGGGGATGGCTACACCTTC. Its translation: CASSVGGGDGYTF.

The chain combines TRBV19 with TRBJ1-1; unclear D gene. The CDR3 runs 15 residues. Germline V gene lookup returns CDR1 LNHDA and CDR2 SQIVND (reference sequence). V lost 2 bases and J lost 4, with 14 bases in between. The CDR3 coding sequence is TGTGCCAGTAGTATAACTGTGGTAGTACGCACTGAAGCTTTCTTT. As protein: CASSITVVVRTEAFF. Variable domain in full (rest from reference TRBV19 and TRBJ1-1): DGGITQSPKYLFRKEGQNVTLSCEQNLNHDAMYWYRQDPGQGLRLIYYSQIVNDFQKGDIAEGYSVSREKKESFPLTVTSAQKNPTAFYLCASSITVVVRTEAFFGQGTRLTVV.

This clone was seen just once. The DNA of the CDR3 is TGTGCCAGCAGTGACAGGGGATACAGACGGACGAATCAGCCCCAGCATTTT. Protein sequence: CASSDRGYRRTNQPQHF. The V gene is TRBV28, the J gene TRBJ1-5, with 8 positions matching TRBD1. The CDR3 has 17 amino acids. Germline lookup yields CDR1 MDHEN and CDR2 SYDVKM. With V trimmed by 5 bases and J by 4 bases, 13 bases remained unmatched.

This clone was counted a few times. For the CDR3, the DNA is TGTGCCAGCAGCCGACCACAGGGGGCTTCCCTCGAGCAGTACTTC. Residues: CASSRPQGASLEQYF. The rearrangement joins TRBV27 to TRBJ2-7, with 9 bases matching TRBD1. Germline loops: CDR1 MNHEY, CDR2 SMNVEV (reference sequence). Losses at the gene ends were 6 bases for V and 6 bases for J; bases not matched to a gene: 12. There are 15 residues in the CDR3.

This chain links TRBV29-1 with TRBJ2-4; TRBD1 aligns across 10 bases. In germline, CDR1 is SQVTM, CDR2 ANQGSEA. With 3 bases clipped from V and 6 bases from J, the junction kept 2 bases outside the gene matches. The CDR3 consists of 13 residues. The CDR3 DNA is TGCAGCGTTGAGAGGACAGGGGGAAACATTCAGTACTTC. This codes for CSVERTGGNIQYF.

This CDR3 is CASSIGFAENTEAFF. The CDR3 DNA reads as TGTGCCAGTAGTATCGGGTTCGCAGAGAACACTGAAGCTTTCTTT. The chain couples TRBV19 to TRBJ1-1; no clear D. Germline CDR1 reads LNHDA; CDR2 reads SQIVND (reference sequence). The CDR3 loop spans 15 amino acids. With 3 bases removed from V and 1 base from J, the gap between germline ends came to 12 bases.

This chain connects TRBV30 to TRBJ2-3, with D possibly TRBD2 on 6 matching bases. This CDR3 has 14 amino acids. Germline lookup yields CDR1 GTSNPN and CDR2 SVGIG (reference sequence). Trimming cost V 0 bases and J 6 bases, with 13 bases left between them. The CDR3 nucleotides read TGTGCCTGGAGTGTAGGAGGGGTCGAGGATACGCAGTATTTT. Amino acids: CAWSVGGVEDTQYF.

The V gene is TRBV28, the J gene TRBJ1-4, with D perhaps TRBD1 (5 bases). Per germline, CDR1 MDHEN and CDR2 SYDVKM. This CDR3 region has 16 residues. V was clipped by 8 bases and J by 4 bases, with 20 bases between them. The chain's CDR3 is CASRPGGWGNNEKLFF. The CDR3 coding sequence is TGTGCCAGCCGGCCGGGGGGATGGGGTAATAATGAAAAACTGTTTTTT. The whole variable domain, remainder taken from reference TRBV28 and TRBJ1-4, is DVKVTQSSRYLVKRTGEKVFLECVQDMDHENMFWYRQDPGLGLRLIYFSYDVKMKEKGDIPEGYSVSREKKERFSLILESASTNQTSMYLCASRPGGWGNNEKLFFGSGTQLSVL.

The chain recombines TRBV6-5 with TRBJ2-7, with 10 nucleotides matching TRBD2. The germline CDR1 and CDR2 sequences are MNHEY and SVGAGI. V shed 2 bases and J 3 bases; nucleotides not matched to a gene: 4. The CDR3 length is 15 residues. CDR3: CASSYAASGSYEQYF. The CDR3 DNA reads TGTGCCAGCAGTTACGCGGCTAGCGGGAGCTACGAGCAGTACTTC.

J is TRBJ2-3 and V is TRBV29-1; weak D call: TRBD2 (6 bases). Trimming took 1 base from V and 2 from J, leaving 7 bases between them. This CDR3 is built from 13 residues. Germline CDR1 SQVTM, CDR2 ANQGSEA. This CDR3 reads CSVEGTTTDTQYF. In DNA form, the CDR3 reads TGCAGCGTTGAAGGGACTACCACAGATACGCAGTATTTT.

The chain carries TRBV11-2 and TRBJ2-7; no firm D call. CDR1 and CDR2 (germline): SGHAT, FQNNGV. Trimming removed 5 bases from V and 0 bases from J, with 23 bases in between. The CDR3 length is 18 residues. CDR3 in DNA: TGTGCCAGCAGCCAAGCCGCTCCTGTCGGCAGGTTCTCCTACGAGCAGTACTTC. Its translation: CASSQAAPVGRFSYEQYF.

The chain combines TRBV7-2 with TRBJ2-1; tentative D call: TRBD1 (5 bases). The CDR3 is made up of 13 amino acids. Trimming pared 3 bases from V and 8 bases from J, leaving 11 bases between. Germline lookup yields CDR1 SGHTA and CDR2 FQGNSA. CDR3 amino acids: CASSLGRFDEQFF. The CDR3 bases are TGTGCCAGCAGCTTGGGGCGGTTTGATGAGCAGTTCTTC.

The chain recombines TRBV21-1 with TRBJ2-7; the table names TRBD2, a call not compared with the DNA. TRBV21-1 is classified as a pseudogene. The CDR3 contains 18 residues. The CDR3, as DNA: TGTGCCAGCAGCAATTTTAGGCGGGAGGACCGACGTACCTACGAGCAGTACTTC. Translation gives CASSNFRREDRRTYEQYF.

The gene calls are TRBV19 and TRBJ1-5; D uncertain. Between the trimmed V and J ends, which lost 3 bases and 8 bases, there was a span of 14 bases. Germline V gene sequence: CDR1 LNHDA, CDR2 SQIVND (reference sequence). The CDR3 has 14 amino acids. DNA for the CDR3: TGTGCCAGTAGTATGGGAGGGCGGGTTGAGCCCCAGCATTTT. It codes for CASSMGGRVEPQHF.

This clone was seen once. The V call is TRBV6-6, the J call TRBJ2-7; TRBD1 matches 9 bases. J was trimmed by 3 bases and V by 5 bases; bases with no gene match: 5. Germline V gene sequence: CDR1 MNHNY, CDR2 SVGAGI (reference sequence). This CDR3 is built from 14 residues. CDR3 region: CASSAPGQGYEQYF. In DNA, the CDR3 is TGTGCCAGCAGTGCACCGGGACAGGGCTACGAGCAGTACTTC.

This clone appeared a single time. V and J are TRBV28 and TRBJ1-4, with 9 bases identical to TRBD1. V shed 3 bases and J 8 bases; nucleotides not matched to a gene: 7. This CDR3 has 15 amino acids. In germline, CDR1 is MDHEN, CDR2 SYDVKM. DNA for the CDR3: TGTGCCAGCAGTTTTCCCGGGACAGGGTACGAAAAACTGTTTTTT. Its protein product is CASSFPGTGYEKLFF. The full variable domain, in which reference TRBV28 and TRBJ1-4 provide the parts outside the CDR3, is DVKVTQSSRYLVKRTGEKVFLECVQDMDHENMFWYRQDPGLGLRLIYFSYDVKMKEKGDIPEGYSVSREKKERFSLILESASTNQTSMYLCASSFPGTGYEKLFFGSGTQLSVL.

This rearrangement joins TRBV27 to TRBJ2-3; a possible D gene is TRBD1 (6 bases). There are 16 residues in the CDR3. Germline V lookup: CDR1 MNHEY, CDR2 SMNVEV (reference sequence). V was pared by 4 bases and J by 5 bases, with 19 bases between. This chain's CDR3 is CASSSTDWRGGDTQYF. CDR3 nucleotide sequence: TGTGCCAGCAGTTCCACGGACTGGAGAGGGGGAGATACGCAGTATTTT.

The chain recombines TRBV7-9 with TRBJ2-1, with TRBD2 matching over 8 bases. The CDR3 consists of 16 residues. CDR1 and CDR2 (germline): SEHNR, FQNEAQ (reference sequence). The V segment lost 6 bases and the J segment 8 bases; nucleotides outside the gene matches: 15. The CDR3 DNA reads TGTGCCAGCAGGCCACCGGGACTAGAGATAGGGGATGAGCAGTTCTTC. It encodes CASRPPGLEIGDEQFF.

The chain couples TRBV19 to TRBJ1-4, with a possible D match to TRBD1 (5 bases). With 9 bases removed from V and 4 bases from J, the gap between germline ends came to 18 bases. The CDR3 has 15 residues. Germline V gene lookup returns CDR1 LNHDA and CDR2 SQIVND (reference sequence). The CDR3 sequence is CASSLPQAFNEKLFF. As DNA, the CDR3 is TGTGCCAGCTCTCTCCCACAGGCTTTTAATGAAAAACTGTTTTTT.

The chain recombines TRBV6-5 with TRBJ2-7; 8 bases are a match to TRBD1. CDR1 MNHEY and CDR2 SVGAGI come from the germline V gene. CDR3 length equals 14 residues. V was clipped by 8 bases and J by 3 bases; unmatched bases: 9. Written as DNA, the CDR3 is TGTGCCAGCCATTCAGGGGGCGCAGGCTACGAGCAGTACTTC. Translation: CASHSGGAGYEQYF.

The rearrangement links TRBV28 to TRBJ2-7; D may be TRBD2 (5 bases). The CDR3 covers 14 residues. CDR1 is MDHEN and CDR2 is SYDVKM in the germline V gene. Trimming cost V 5 bases and J 2 bases, with 13 bases left between them. The CDR3 region is CASSGSPSPYEQYF. The CDR3 nucleotides read TGTGCCAGCAGTGGTAGTCCTAGCCCCTACGAGCAGTACTTC.

This chain links TRBV4-1 with TRBJ2-3; 12 bases fit TRBD2. V dropped 2 bases and J dropped 5; count of bases not matched to a gene: 11. Germline V gene sequence: CDR1 MGHRA, CDR2 YSYEKL. This CDR3 is built from 18 residues. The CDR3, as DNA: TGCGCCAGCAGCCAATGGGGCCCTAGCGGGGGGGTTGAAGATACGCAGTATTTT. This codes for CASSQWGPSGGVEDTQYF.

The count of this clone is one. The CDR3 DNA reads as TGCAGCGTCCCCAAAAAGCGGGGATTCAGCACAGATACGCAGTATTTT. This codes for CSVPKKRGFSTDTQYF. V gene TRBV29-1 combines with J gene TRBJ2-3, with 7 nucleotides matching TRBD2. V shed 6 bases and J 0 bases; nucleotides not matched to a gene: 12. CDR3 length equals 16 residues. In germline, CDR1 is SQVTM, CDR2 ANQGSEA.

The rearrangement links TRBV5-1 to TRBJ2-5, with TRBD2 matching over 7 bases. With 2 bases clipped from V and 1 base from J, the junction kept 8 bases outside the gene matches. The CDR3 length is 16 residues. CDR1 is SGHRS and CDR2 is YFSETQ in the germline V gene. The CDR3 DNA reads as TGCGCCAGCAGCTTTGTCGGGGGGATTTTCCAAGAGACCCAGTACTTC. Translating gives CASSFVGGIFQETQYF.

Concerning this clone: One end of the junction fails to match germline, which may point to a read error. The rearrangement joins TRBV10-3 to TRBJ1-4; 8 bases map to TRBD1. Germline CDR1 and CDR2: ENHRY and SYGVKD. The CDR3 runs to 13 residues. CDR3 in DNA: TGTGCCGTCAGGGGGCGAACTAATGAAAAACTGTTTTTT. Translation: CAVRGRTNEKLFF.

This clone occurred once. The V and J genes are TRBV7-3 and TRBJ2-2, with D tentatively TRBD2 (7 bases). Germline V CDR1 and CDR2: SGHTA, FQGTGA. CDR3 length equals 19 residues. V shed 5 bases and J shed 0 bases, with 22 bases lying between them. The CDR3 DNA reads as TGTGCCAGCAGCCCTAAGGGGGGGCGTACGGAGGCGAACACCGGGGAGCTGTTTTTT. Its protein is CASSPKGGRTEANTGELFF.

The chain recombines TRBV29-1 with TRBJ2-1; 9 bases line up with TRBD2. Germline CDR1 SQVTM, CDR2 ANQGSEA. J gave up 5 bases and V 4 bases, and 3 bases lay outside the gene matches. This CDR3 has 13 residues. CDR3 sequence reads: CSVGAGGNNEQFF. The CDR3 DNA follows: TGCAGCGTTGGAGCGGGAGGAAACAATGAGCAGTTCTTC.